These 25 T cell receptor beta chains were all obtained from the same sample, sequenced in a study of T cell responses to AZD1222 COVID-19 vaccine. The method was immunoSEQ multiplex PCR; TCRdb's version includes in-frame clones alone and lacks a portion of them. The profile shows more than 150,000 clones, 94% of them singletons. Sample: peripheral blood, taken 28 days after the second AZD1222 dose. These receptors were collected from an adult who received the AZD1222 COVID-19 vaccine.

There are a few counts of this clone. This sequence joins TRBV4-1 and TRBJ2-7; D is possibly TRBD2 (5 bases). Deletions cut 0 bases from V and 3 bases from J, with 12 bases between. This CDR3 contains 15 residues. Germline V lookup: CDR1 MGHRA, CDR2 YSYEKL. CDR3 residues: CASSQDHREDYEQYF. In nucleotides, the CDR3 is TGCGCCAGCAGCCAAGATCACCGGGAAGACTACGAGCAGTACTTC.

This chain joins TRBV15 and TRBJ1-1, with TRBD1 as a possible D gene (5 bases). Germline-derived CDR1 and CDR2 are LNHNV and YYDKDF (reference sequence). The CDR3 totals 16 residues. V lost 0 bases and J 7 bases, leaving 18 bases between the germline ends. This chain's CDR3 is CATSRDLDSALFEAFF. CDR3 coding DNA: TGTGCCACCAGCAGAGATCTCGACAGTGCGTTATTTGAAGCTTTCTTT.

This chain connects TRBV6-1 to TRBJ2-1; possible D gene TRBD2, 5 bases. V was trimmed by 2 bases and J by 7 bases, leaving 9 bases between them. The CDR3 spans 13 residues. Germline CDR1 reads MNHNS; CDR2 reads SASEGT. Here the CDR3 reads CASSEMERNEQFF. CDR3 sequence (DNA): TGTGCCAGCAGTGAAATGGAGCGGAATGAGCAGTTCTTC.

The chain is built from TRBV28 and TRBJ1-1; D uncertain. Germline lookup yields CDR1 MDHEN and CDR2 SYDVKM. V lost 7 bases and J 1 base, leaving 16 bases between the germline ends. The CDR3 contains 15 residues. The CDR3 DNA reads TGTGCCAGCATACGCAGAGGGATGCGGAACACTGAAGCTTTCTTT. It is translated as CASIRRGMRNTEAFF. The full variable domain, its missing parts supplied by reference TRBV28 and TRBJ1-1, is DVKVTQSSRYLVKRTGEKVFLECVQDMDHENMFWYRQDPGLGLRLIYFSYDVKMKEKGDIPEGYSVSREKKERFSLILESASTNQTSMYLCASIRRGMRNTEAFFGQGTRLTVV.

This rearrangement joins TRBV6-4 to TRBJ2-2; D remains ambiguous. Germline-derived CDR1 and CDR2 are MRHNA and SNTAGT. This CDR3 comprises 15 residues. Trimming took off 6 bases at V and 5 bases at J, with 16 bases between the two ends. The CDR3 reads CASSPTLDGTGELFF. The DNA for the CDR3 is TGTGCCAGCAGCCCCACTCTGGACGGGACCGGGGAGCTGTTTTTT.

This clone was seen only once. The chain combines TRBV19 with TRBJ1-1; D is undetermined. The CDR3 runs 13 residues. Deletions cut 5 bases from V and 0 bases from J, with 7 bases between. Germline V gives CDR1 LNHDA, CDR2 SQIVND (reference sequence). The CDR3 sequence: CASSLELNTEAFF. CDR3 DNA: TGTGCCAGTAGTCTTGAGCTGAACACTGAAGCTTTCTTT.

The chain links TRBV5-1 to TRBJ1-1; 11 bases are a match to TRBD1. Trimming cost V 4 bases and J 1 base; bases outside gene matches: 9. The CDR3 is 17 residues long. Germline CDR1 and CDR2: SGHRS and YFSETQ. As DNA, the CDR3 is TGCGCCAGCAGCCCAATTCGGACAGGGGGCTGGAACACTGAAGCTTTCTTT. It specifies CASSPIRTGGWNTEAFF.

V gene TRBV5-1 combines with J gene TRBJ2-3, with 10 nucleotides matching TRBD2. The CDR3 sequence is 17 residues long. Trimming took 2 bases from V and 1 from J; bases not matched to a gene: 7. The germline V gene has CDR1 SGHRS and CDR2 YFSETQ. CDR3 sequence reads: CASSFTAGTSGTDTQYF. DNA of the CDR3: TGCGCCAGCAGCTTTACAGCCGGGACTAGCGGCACAGATACGCAGTATTTT.

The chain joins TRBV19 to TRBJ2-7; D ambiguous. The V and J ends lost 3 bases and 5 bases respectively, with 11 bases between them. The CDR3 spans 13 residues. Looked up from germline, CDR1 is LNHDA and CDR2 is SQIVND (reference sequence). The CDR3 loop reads CASSMYTLDEQYF. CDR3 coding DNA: TGTGCCAGTAGTATGTACACTCTCGACGAGCAGTACTTC.

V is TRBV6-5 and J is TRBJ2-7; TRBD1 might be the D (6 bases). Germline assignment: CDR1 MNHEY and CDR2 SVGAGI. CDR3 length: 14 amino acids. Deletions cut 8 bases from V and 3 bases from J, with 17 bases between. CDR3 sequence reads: CASSTGTQYYEQYF. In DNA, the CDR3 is TGTGCCAGCTCGACCGGGACACAATACTACGAGCAGTACTTC.

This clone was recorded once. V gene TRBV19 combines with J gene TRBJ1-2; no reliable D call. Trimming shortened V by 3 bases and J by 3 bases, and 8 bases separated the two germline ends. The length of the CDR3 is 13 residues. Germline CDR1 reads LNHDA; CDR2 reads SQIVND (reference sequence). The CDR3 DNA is TGTGCCAGTAGTATCCGTCCCCACTATGGCTACACCTTC. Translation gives CASSIRPHYGYTF. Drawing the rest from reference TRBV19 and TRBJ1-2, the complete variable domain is DGGITQSPKYLFRKEGQNVTLSCEQNLNHDAMYWYRQDPGQGLRLIYYSQIVNDFQKGDIAEGYSVSREKKESFPLTVTSAQKNPTAFYLCASSIRPHYGYTFGSGTRLTVV.

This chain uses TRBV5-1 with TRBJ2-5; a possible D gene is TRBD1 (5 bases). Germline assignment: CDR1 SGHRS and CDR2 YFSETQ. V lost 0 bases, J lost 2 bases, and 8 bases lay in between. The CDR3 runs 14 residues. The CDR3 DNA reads TGCGCCAGCAGCTTGGGACAGTATCAAGAGACCCAGTACTTC. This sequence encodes CASSLGQYQETQYF.

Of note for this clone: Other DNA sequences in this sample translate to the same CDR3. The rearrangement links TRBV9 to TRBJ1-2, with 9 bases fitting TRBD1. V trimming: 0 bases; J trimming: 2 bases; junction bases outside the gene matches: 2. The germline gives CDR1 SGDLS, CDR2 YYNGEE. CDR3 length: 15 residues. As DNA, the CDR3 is TGTGCCAGCAGCGTAGCCACAGGGGGCAACTATGGCTACACCTTC. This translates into CASSVATGGNYGYTF.

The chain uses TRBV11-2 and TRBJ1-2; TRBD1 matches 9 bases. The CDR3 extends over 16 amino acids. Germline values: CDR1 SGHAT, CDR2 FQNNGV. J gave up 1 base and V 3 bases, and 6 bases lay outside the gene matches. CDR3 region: CASSLGQGPFNYGYTF. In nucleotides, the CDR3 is TGTGCCAGCAGCTTGGGACAGGGACCATTTAACTATGGCTACACCTTC.

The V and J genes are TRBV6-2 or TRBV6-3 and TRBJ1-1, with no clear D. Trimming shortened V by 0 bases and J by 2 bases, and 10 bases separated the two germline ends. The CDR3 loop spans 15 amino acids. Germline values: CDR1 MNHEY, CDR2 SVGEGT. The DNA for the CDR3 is TGTGCCAGCAGTTACTCAGGATATCTAAACACTGAAGCTTTCTTT. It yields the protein CASSYSGYLNTEAFF.

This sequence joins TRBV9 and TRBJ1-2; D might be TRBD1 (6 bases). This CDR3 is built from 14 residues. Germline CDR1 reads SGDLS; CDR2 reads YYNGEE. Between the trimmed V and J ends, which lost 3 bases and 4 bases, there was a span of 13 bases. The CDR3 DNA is TGTGCCAGCAGCGGAACAGGGAATCTCTATGGCTACACCTTC. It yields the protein CASSGTGNLYGYTF.

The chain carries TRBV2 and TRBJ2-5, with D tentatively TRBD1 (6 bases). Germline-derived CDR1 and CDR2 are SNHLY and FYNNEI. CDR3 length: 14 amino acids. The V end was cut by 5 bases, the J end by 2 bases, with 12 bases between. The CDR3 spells CASSKGVKQETQYF. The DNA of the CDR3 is TGTGCCAGCAGTAAGGGGGTCAAGCAAGAGACCCAGTACTTC.

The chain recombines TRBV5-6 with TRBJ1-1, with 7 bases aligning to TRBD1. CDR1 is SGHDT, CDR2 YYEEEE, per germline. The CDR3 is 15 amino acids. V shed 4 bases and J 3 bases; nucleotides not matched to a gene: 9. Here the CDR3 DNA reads TGTGCCAGCAGCGAAAGGACAGGAGCCTACACTGAAGCTTTCTTT. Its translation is CASSERTGAYTEAFF.

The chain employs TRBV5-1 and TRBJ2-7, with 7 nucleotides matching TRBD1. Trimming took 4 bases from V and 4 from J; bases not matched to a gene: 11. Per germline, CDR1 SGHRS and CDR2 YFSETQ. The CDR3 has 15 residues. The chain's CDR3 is CASSNSGGTNYEQYF. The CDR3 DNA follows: TGCGCCAGCAGCAACTCAGGGGGAACGAATTACGAGCAGTACTTC.

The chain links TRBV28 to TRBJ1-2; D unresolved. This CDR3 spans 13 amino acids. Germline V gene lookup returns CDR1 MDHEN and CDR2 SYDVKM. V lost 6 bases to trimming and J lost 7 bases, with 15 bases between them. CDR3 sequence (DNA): TGTGCCAGCAGACTAGACGGAAGTAGTGGCTACACCTTC. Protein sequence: CASRLDGSSGYTF.

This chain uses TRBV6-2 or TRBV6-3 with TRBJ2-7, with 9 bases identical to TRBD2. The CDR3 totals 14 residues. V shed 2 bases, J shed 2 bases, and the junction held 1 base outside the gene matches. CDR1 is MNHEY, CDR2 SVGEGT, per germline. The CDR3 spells CASSYERGAYEQYF. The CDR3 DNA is TGTGCCAGCAGTTACGAGCGGGGGGCCTACGAGCAGTACTTC.

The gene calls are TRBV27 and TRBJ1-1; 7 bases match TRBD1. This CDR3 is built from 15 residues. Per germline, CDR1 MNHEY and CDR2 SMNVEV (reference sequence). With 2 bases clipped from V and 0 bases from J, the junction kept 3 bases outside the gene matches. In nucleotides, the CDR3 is TGTGCCAGCAGTTTAACAGGGGTCATGAACACTGAAGCTTTCTTT. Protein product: CASSLTGVMNTEAFF.

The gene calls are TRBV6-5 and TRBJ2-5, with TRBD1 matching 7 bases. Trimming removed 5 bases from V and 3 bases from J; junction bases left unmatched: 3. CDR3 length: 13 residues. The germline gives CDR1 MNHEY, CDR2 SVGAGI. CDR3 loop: CASSRDREETQYF. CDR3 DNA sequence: TGTGCCAGCAGTCGCGACAGGGAAGAGACCCAGTACTTC.

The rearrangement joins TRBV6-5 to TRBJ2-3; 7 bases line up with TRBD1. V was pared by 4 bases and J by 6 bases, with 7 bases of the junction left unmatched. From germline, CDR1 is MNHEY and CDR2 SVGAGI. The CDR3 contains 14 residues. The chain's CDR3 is CASSFGTVQDTQYF. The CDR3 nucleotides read TGTGCCAGCAGTTTCGGGACAGTTCAGGATACGCAGTATTTT.

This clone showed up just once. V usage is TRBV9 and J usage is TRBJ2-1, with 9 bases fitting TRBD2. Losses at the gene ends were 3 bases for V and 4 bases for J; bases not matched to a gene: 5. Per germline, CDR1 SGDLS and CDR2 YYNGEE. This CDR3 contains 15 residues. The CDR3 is CASSGTSGPYNEQFF. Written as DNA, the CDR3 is TGTGCCAGCAGCGGTACTAGCGGGCCGTACAATGAGCAGTTCTTC.